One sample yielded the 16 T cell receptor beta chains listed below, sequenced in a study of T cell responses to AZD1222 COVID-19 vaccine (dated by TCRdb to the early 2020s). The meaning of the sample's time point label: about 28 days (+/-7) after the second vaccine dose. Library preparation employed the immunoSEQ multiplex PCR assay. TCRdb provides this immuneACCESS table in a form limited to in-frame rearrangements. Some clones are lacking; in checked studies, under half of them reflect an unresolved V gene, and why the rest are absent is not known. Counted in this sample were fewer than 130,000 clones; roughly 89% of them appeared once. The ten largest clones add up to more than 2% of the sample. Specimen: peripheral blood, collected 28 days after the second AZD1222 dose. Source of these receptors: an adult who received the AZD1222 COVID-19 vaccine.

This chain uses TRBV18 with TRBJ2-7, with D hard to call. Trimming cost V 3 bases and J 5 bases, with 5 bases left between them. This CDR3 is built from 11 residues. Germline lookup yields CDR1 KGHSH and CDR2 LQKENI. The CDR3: CASSPSHEQYF. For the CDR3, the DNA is TGTGCCAGCTCACCTAGTCACGAGCAGTACTTC.

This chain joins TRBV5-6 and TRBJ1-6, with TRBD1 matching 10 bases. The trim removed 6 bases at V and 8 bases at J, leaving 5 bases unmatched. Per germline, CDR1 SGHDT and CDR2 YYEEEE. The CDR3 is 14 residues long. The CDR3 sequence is CASIDRGLDSPLHF. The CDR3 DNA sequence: TGTGCCAGCATTGACAGGGGGCTCGATTCACCCCTCCACTTT.

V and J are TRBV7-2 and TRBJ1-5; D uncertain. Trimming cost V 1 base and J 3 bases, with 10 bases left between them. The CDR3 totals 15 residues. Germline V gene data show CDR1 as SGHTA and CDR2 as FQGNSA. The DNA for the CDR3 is TGTGCCAGCAGCTTAGATCGGGTCCTCAATCAGCCCCAGCATTTT. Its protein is CASSLDRVLNQPQHF.

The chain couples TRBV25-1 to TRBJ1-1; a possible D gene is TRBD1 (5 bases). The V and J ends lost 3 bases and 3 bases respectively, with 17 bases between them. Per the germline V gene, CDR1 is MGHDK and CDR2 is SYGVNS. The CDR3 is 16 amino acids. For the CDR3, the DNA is TGTGCCAGCAGTGACCCTACCGGGGGGTTAGACACTGAAGCTTTCTTT. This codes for CASSDPTGGLDTEAFF.

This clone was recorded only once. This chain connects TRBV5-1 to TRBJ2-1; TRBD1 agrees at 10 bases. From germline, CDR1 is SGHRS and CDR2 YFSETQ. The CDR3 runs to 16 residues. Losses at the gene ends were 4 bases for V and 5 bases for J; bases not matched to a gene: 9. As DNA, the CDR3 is TGCGCCAGCAGCCCAAGGACAGGGACAGGGGACAATGAGCAGTTCTTC. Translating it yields CASSPRTGTGDNEQFF.

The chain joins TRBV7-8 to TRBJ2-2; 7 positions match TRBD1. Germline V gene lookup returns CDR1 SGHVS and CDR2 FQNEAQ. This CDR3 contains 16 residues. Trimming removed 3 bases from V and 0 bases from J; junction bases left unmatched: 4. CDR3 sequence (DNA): TGTGCCAGCAGCTTGACGACAGGGCCGAACACCGGGGAGCTGTTTTTT. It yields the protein CASSLTTGPNTGELFF.

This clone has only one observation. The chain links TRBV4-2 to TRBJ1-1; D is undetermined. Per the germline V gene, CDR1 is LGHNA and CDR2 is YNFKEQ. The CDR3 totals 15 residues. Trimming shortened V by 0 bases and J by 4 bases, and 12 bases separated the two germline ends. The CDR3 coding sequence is TGTGCCAGCAGCCAAGATTCCCACTCGGGCACTGAAGCTTTCTTT. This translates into CASSQDSHSGTEAFF.

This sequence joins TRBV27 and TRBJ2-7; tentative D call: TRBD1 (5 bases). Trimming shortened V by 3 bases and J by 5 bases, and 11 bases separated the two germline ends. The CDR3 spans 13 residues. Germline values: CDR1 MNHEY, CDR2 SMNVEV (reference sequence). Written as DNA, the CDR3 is TGTGCCAGCAGTTTGGCAGGGTTCCACGAGCAGTACTTC. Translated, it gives CASSLAGFHEQYF.

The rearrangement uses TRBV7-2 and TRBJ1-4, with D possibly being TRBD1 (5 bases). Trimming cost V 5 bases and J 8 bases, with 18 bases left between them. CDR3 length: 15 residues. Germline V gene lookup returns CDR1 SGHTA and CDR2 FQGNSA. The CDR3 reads CASSPQRTRDEKLFF. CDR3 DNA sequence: TGTGCCAGCAGCCCTCAGCGGACAAGGGACGAAAAACTGTTTTTT.

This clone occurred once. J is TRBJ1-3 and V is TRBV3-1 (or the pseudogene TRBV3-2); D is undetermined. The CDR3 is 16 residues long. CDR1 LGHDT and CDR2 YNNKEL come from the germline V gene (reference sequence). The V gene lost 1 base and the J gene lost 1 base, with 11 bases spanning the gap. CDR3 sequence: CASSQVWLSSGNTIYF. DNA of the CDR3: TGTGCCAGCAGCCAAGTTTGGCTCTCTTCTGGAAACACCATATATTTT.

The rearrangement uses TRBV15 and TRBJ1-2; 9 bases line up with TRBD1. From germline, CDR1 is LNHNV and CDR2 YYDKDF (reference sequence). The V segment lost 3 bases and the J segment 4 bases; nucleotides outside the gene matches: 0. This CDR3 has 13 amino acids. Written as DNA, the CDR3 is TGTGCCACCAGCAGGGGACAGGGCTATGGCTACACCTTC. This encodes CATSRGQGYGYTF.

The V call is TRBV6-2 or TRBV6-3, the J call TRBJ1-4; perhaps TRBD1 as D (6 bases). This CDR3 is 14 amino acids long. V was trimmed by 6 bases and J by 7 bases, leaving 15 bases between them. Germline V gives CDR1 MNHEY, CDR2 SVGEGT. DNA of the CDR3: TGTGCCAGCAGCTCCGGGACATTTCGTGAAAAACTGTTTTTT. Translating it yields CASSSGTFREKLFF.

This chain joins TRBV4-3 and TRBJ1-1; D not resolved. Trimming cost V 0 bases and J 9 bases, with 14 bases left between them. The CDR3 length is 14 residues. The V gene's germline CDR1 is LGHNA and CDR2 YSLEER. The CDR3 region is CASSQEIRRRKAFF. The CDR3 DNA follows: TGCGCCAGCAGCCAAGAGATCCGGAGGCGTAAAGCTTTCTTT.

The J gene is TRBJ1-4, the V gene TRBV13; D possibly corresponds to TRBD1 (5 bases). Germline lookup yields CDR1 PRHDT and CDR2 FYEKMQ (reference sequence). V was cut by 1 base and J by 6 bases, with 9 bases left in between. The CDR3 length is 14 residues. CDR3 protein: CASSLVGEDEKLFF. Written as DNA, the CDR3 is TGTGCCAGCAGCTTAGTGGGGGAGGATGAAAAACTGTTTTTT.

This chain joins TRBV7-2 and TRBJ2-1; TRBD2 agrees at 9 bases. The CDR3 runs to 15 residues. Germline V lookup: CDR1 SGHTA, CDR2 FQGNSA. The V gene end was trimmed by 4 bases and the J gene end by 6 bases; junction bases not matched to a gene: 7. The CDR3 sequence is CASSSPSGALNEQFF. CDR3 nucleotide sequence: TGTGCCAGCAGCTCGCCTAGCGGGGCGCTCAATGAGCAGTTCTTC.

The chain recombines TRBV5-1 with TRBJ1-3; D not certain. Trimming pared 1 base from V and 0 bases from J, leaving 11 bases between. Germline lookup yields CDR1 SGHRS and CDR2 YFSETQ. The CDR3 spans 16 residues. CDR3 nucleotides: TGCGCCAGCAGCTTGTACCAGGCCAGCTCTGGAAACACCATATATTTT. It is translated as CASSLYQASSGNTIYF.